The 17 T cell receptor beta chains given below trace back to one sample, sequenced in a study of blood T cell repertoires in COVID-19. The repertoire was sequenced with immunoSEQ multiplex PCR; TCRdb's copy has only in-frame clones and lacks some. The sample yields 250,000 to 350,000 clones, around 90% seen once. Sequenced sample: peripheral blood. The source of these receptors is a man younger than 35 with active or convalescent COVID-19.

V is TRBV7-8 and J is TRBJ2-5; TRBD1 aligns across 7 bases. The V segment lost 5 bases and the J segment 2 bases; nucleotides outside the gene matches: 8. This CDR3 comprises 15 residues. Germline CDR1 SGHVS, CDR2 FQNEAQ. CDR3 nucleotides: TGTGCCAGCAGCCGCATAGGGGGCCGGCAAGAGACCCAGTACTTC. This translates into CASSRIGGRQETQYF.

This chain links TRBV7-8 with TRBJ2-2; 8 bases align to TRBD1. V was clipped by 7 bases and J by 7 bases; unmatched bases: 5. The CDR3 runs 13 residues. The V gene's germline CDR1 is SGHVS and CDR2 FQNEAQ. CDR3 nucleotides: TGTGCCAGCACCTCGGACAGGGTCGGGGAGCTGTTTTTT. This encodes CASTSDRVGELFF.

The chain employs TRBV4-1 and TRBJ2-1; 9 nucleotides align to TRBD1. Germline loops: CDR1 MGHRA, CDR2 YSYEKL. V lost 1 base and J lost 7; bases outside the gene matches: 8. This CDR3 spans 16 amino acids. The CDR3 DNA is TGCGCCAGCAGCCAAGCCGGGACAGGGTCGTTGAATGAGCAGTTCTTC. This sequence encodes CASSQAGTGSLNEQFF.

The chain couples TRBV5-1 to TRBJ1-5, with D perhaps TRBD1 (5 bases). V was cut by 4 bases and J by 2 bases, with 13 bases left in between. This CDR3 has 15 amino acids. Germline V gene data show CDR1 as SGHRS and CDR2 as YFSETQ. The CDR3 nucleotides are TGCGCCAGCAGCCCTGGCAGGGAGGGCAATCAGCCCCAGCATTTT. Amino acid sequence: CASSPGREGNQPQHF. The full variable domain, its missing parts supplied by reference TRBV5-1 and TRBJ1-5, is KAGVTQTPRYLIKTRGQQVTLSCSPISGHRSVSWYQQTPGQGLQFLFEYFSETQRNKGNFPGRFSGRQFSNSRSEMNVSTLELGDSALYLCASSPGREGNQPQHFGDGTRLSIL.

The J gene is TRBJ2-3, the V gene TRBV7-7; no clear D. Trimming took 2 bases from V and 4 from J, leaving 7 bases between them. Germline V gene lookup returns CDR1 SSHAT and CDR2 FNYEAQ (reference sequence). The CDR3 covers 13 residues. The CDR3 region has the DNA TGTGCCAGCAGCTTACAGTTTTCAGATACGCAGTATTTT. Its translation is CASSLQFSDTQYF.

This clone was seen only once. This chain links TRBV2 with TRBJ2-5; possibly TRBD1 for D (5 bases). Germline assignment: CDR1 SNHLY and CDR2 FYNNEI. The V and J ends lost 3 bases and 0 bases respectively, with 11 bases between them. CDR3 length: 15 residues. The CDR3 region is CASSDRGLDQETQYF. The CDR3 DNA reads TGTGCCAGCAGTGATAGGGGCCTGGACCAAGAGACCCAGTACTTC.

DNA for the CDR3: TGTGCCAGCCCCCCCACGCCGGGGAGACTTCAAGAGACCCAGTACTTC. This codes for CASPPTPGRLQETQYF. The genes are TRBV7-2 and TRBJ2-5; tentatively, D is TRBD2 (5 bases). The CDR3 length is 16 residues. V was clipped by 8 bases and J by 2 bases, with 21 bases between them. In germline, CDR1 is SGHTA, CDR2 FQGNSA.

The chain carries TRBV6-5 and TRBJ2-1; TRBD2 aligns across 11 bases. Germline CDR1 and CDR2: MNHEY and SVGAGI. V lost 0 bases and J lost 7; bases outside the gene matches: 2. This CDR3 is built from 15 residues. The CDR3 sequence: CASSYSTSGVNEQFF. The CDR3 coding sequence is TGTGCCAGCAGTTACTCGACTAGCGGGGTAAATGAGCAGTTCTTC.

The chain combines TRBV7-2 with TRBJ1-1; D may be TRBD1 (5 bases). Per the germline V gene, CDR1 is SGHTA and CDR2 is FQGNSA. CDR3 length: 15 residues. V gave up 1 base and J gave up 1 base, with 10 bases separating them. The CDR3 coding sequence is TGTGCCAGCAGCTTAGGCAGGGTTGAGAACACTGAAGCTTTCTTT. Encoded protein: CASSLGRVENTEAFF.

This chain connects TRBV20-1 to TRBJ2-4; tentatively, D is TRBD2 (6 bases). Germline values: CDR1 DFQATT, CDR2 SNEGSKA (reference sequence). The CDR3 runs to 13 residues. V dropped 3 bases and J dropped 7 bases, with 13 bases sitting between them. The CDR3 here is CSASWGVKNIQYF. The CDR3 DNA is TGCAGTGCTAGTTGGGGGGTTAAGAACATTCAGTACTTC.

The chain joins TRBV9 to TRBJ2-6; tentative D call: TRBD1 (6 bases). The ends were cut back, 0 bases at V and 0 bases at J, with 13 bases in the middle. The CDR3 is 18 amino acids. Germline CDR1 reads SGDLS; CDR2 reads YYNGEE. The CDR3 is CASSVEVGASSGANVLTF. The CDR3 DNA reads TGTGCCAGCAGCGTAGAGGTGGGGGCTAGCTCTGGGGCCAACGTCCTGACTTTC.

The V and J genes are TRBV18 and TRBJ2-3, with a possible D match to TRBD1 (5 bases). This CDR3 comprises 14 residues. The germline V gene encodes CDR1 KGHSH and CDR2 LQKENI. Trimming pared 0 bases from V and 2 bases from J, leaving 6 bases between. The CDR3 sequence is CASSPPDTTDTQYF. CDR3 DNA: TGTGCCAGCTCACCACCGGACACCACAGATACGCAGTATTTT.

This clone is a singleton in its sample. The V gene is TRBV11-2, the J gene TRBJ2-7, with D possibly matching TRBD1 (5 bases). V lost 4 bases and J 2 bases, leaving 9 bases between the germline ends. The CDR3 runs to 13 residues. The V gene's germline CDR1 is SGHAT and CDR2 FQNNGV. The CDR3 DNA follows: TGTGCCAGCAGCTACAGGTTAACCTACGAGCAGTACTTC. Residues: CASSYRLTYEQYF.

The genes are TRBV2 and TRBJ1-1; TRBD1 is a possible D gene (5 bases). CDR1 SNHLY and CDR2 FYNNEI come from the germline V gene. V was trimmed by 6 bases and J by 3 bases, leaving 17 bases between them. CDR3 length equals 15 residues. The CDR3 here is CASRARGLWDTEAFF. The CDR3 nucleotides read TGTGCCAGCAGAGCTCGGGGGTTATGGGACACTGAAGCTTTCTTT.

This clone has more than one count but fewer than ten. The V and J genes are TRBV9 and TRBJ1-1; weak D call: TRBD1 (5 bases). Trimming left V 3 bases short and J 3 bases short, with 12 bases between. The CDR3 extends over 14 amino acids. Germline values: CDR1 SGDLS, CDR2 YYNGEE. For the CDR3, the DNA is TGTGCCAGCAGCGGCCATACGGGGGACACTGAAGCTTTCTTT. This translates into CASSGHTGDTEAFF.

The V call is TRBV15, the J call TRBJ1-5; 9 positions agree with TRBD1. CDR1 and CDR2 from the germline V gene are LNHNV and YYDKDF (reference sequence). This CDR3 comprises 17 residues. V shed 4 bases and J 0 bases; nucleotides not matched to a gene: 7. DNA of the CDR3: TGTGCCACCAGCAAATCACAGGGGGCCGATAGCAATCAGCCCCAGCATTTT. It encodes CATSKSQGADSNQPQHF. Looking up the rest from reference TRBV15 and TRBJ1-5 gives the full variable domain: DAMVIQNPRYQVTQFGKPVTLSCSQTLNHNVMYWYQQKSSQAPKLLFHYYDKDFNNEADTPDNFQSRRPNTSFCFLDIRSPGLGDTAMYLCATSKSQGADSNQPQHFGDGTRLSIL.

J is TRBJ1-4 and V is TRBV6-5, with TRBD1 identical over 7 bases. The CDR3 extends over 15 amino acids. The trim removed 0 bases at V and 8 bases at J, leaving 6 bases unmatched. Germline V gene data show CDR1 as MNHEY and CDR2 as SVGAGI. The CDR3 loop reads CASSYSRGQKEKLFF. The CDR3 nucleotides read TGTGCCAGCAGTTACTCGCGGGGACAGAAGGAAAAACTGTTTTTT.